This TCR beta chain was captured in a study of blood T cells in healthy people across ages. Background on the study: About one barcoded beta molecule was captured per two T cells (by template switching).

Using a J-beta primer mix together with a sample-barcoded 5' primer, a second PCR was run for roughly 6 to 12 cycles. MiXCR was run by TCRdb on the 5' RACE reads, yielding one entry per CDR3 protein. The sample holds roughly 1.7 million distinct CDR3 sequences, about 31% seen once. Germline assignment: CDR1 SGHRS and CDR2 YFSETQ. The CDR3 contains 14 residues. V lost 0 bases and J lost 3, with 8 bases in between. This clonotype has more than one count but fewer than ten. The gene calls are TRBV5-1 and TRBJ2-3, with D hard to call. The source is a woman in her twenties or thirties in good health. Sequenced sample: blood. CDR3 sequence (DNA): TGCGCCAGCAGCTTGGAGGCTCCTACAGATACGCAGTATTTT. Encoded protein: CASSLEAPTDTQYF.